The next 26 T cell receptor beta chains were all read from a single sample in a study of T cell responses to AZD1222 COVID-19 vaccine. Sequencing used immunoSEQ multiplex PCR; TCRdb keeps in-frame clones, though not all of them. The sample carries 110,000 to 150,000 clones, about 91% recorded once. The source material was peripheral blood, sampled on day 0 of AZD1222 vaccination. The source is an adult in good health.

The chain carries TRBV7-8 and TRBJ2-1; D may be TRBD1 (6 bases). This CDR3 has 15 residues. The V gene's germline CDR1 is SGHVS and CDR2 FQNEAQ. The ends were cut back, 3 bases at V and 7 bases at J, with 16 bases in the middle. DNA for the CDR3: TGTGCCAGCAGCTTTAGGTGGGAGAGGGGGAATGAGCAGTTCTTC. Its translation is CASSFRWERGNEQFF.

The rearrangement joins TRBV19 to TRBJ1-2; D unresolved. Germline loops: CDR1 LNHDA, CDR2 SQIVND (reference sequence). This CDR3 region has 16 residues. The V end lost 7 bases, the J end lost 3 bases, and 21 bases lay between the germline ends. CDR3 bases: TGTGCCAGTACCCATCAGGTGACACCACTCTACTATGGCTACACCTTC. It translates to CASTHQVTPLYYGYTF.

The J gene is TRBJ1-1, the V gene TRBV15; no clear D gene. Trimming pared 4 bases from V and 1 base from J, leaving 13 bases between. Germline loops: CDR1 LNHNV, CDR2 YYDKDF (reference sequence). This CDR3 has 15 residues. CDR3 nucleotide sequence: TGTGCCACCAGCACCCGGACCCAGACGAACACTGAAGCTTTCTTT. Amino acid sequence: CATSTRTQTNTEAFF.

The gene calls are TRBV29-1 and TRBJ2-5; D is perhaps TRBD2 (6 bases). CDR1 and CDR2 from the germline V gene are SQVTM and ANQGSEA. V was trimmed by 7 bases and J by 4 bases, leaving 19 bases between them. This CDR3 region has 14 residues. For the CDR3, the DNA is TGCAGCGCACGAACCCTCGGGGGAGCAGAGACCCAGTACTTC. Amino acid sequence: CSARTLGGAETQYF. Full variable domain (outside the CDR3, taken from reference TRBV29-1 and TRBJ2-5): SAVISQKPSRDICQRGTSLTIQCQVDSQVTMMFWYRQQPGQSLTLIATANQGSEATYESGFVIDKFPISRPNLTFSTLTVSNMSPEDSSIYLCSARTLGGAETQYFGPGTRLLVL.

J is TRBJ1-5 and V is TRBV6-1, with a weak D call TRBD1 (5 bases). This CDR3 has 17 residues. With 2 bases removed from V and 0 bases from J, the gap between germline ends came to 14 bases. CDR1 and CDR2 (germline): MNHNS, SASEGT. The CDR3 here is CASSERRGRFSNQPQHF. DNA of the CDR3: TGTGCCAGCAGTGAACGGCGGGGACGTTTTAGCAATCAGCCCCAGCATTTT.

This chain connects TRBV30 to TRBJ2-1; D remains unclear. The CDR3 is 14 residues long. The germline CDR1 and CDR2 sequences are GTSNPN and SVGIG (reference sequence). The V gene lost 3 bases and the J gene lost 5 bases, with 14 bases spanning the gap. This CDR3 reads CAWRVQWWDNEQFF. The CDR3 DNA reads as TGTGCCTGGAGGGTTCAGTGGTGGGACAATGAGCAGTTCTTC.

The chain has TRBV30 and TRBJ1-2; 8 nucleotides agree with TRBD1. This CDR3 spans 14 amino acids. The germline V gene has CDR1 GTSNPN and CDR2 SVGIG (reference sequence). Trimming took 4 bases from V and 1 from J; bases not matched to a gene: 5. The CDR3 nucleotides are TGTGCCTGGACTCGGACAGGGTATAACTATGGCTACACCTTC. Its translation is CAWTRTGYNYGYTF.

The rearrangement uses TRBV4-3 and TRBJ1-1, with D perhaps TRBD1 (5 bases). The CDR3 runs to 16 residues. The germline V gene encodes CDR1 LGHNA and CDR2 YSLEER. V lost 0 bases, J lost 0 bases, and 11 bases lay in between. For the CDR3, the DNA is TGCGCCAGCAGCCAAGATCCAGGGCAGATGAACACTGAAGCTTTCTTT. Translation: CASSQDPGQMNTEAFF.

The CDR3 protein is CASSSGQRFTGELFF. DNA for the CDR3: TGTGCCAGCAGTTCAGGACAGAGGTTTACCGGGGAGCTGTTTTTT. The chain couples TRBV6-2 or TRBV6-3 to TRBJ2-2, with D tentatively TRBD1 (6 bases). Trimming shortened V by 4 bases and J by 5 bases, and 14 bases separated the two germline ends. Germline CDR1 MNHEY, CDR2 SVGEGT. This CDR3 comprises 15 residues.

J is TRBJ2-1 and V is TRBV23-1; 11 positions match TRBD2. Being an ORF, TRBV23-1 has a function that is uncertain. The CDR3 loop spans 19 amino acids. With V trimmed by 2 bases and J by 0 bases, 9 bases remained unmatched. The CDR3 protein is CASSQRVASGGISYNEQFF. In DNA form, the CDR3 reads TGCGCCAGCAGTCAACGAGTAGCTAGCGGGGGGATCTCCTACAATGAGCAGTTCTTC.

The chain is built from TRBV2 and TRBJ2-1; D uncertain. Trimming pared 1 base from V and 7 bases from J, leaving 17 bases between. The CDR3 loop spans 16 amino acids. The germline V gene encodes CDR1 SNHLY and CDR2 FYNNEI. The CDR3 sequence: CASSEEMAQLGNEQFF. The CDR3 DNA reads as TGTGCCAGCAGTGAAGAGATGGCCCAGCTAGGGAATGAGCAGTTCTTC.

The chain joins TRBV2 to TRBJ1-1; weak D call: TRBD1 (5 bases). The CDR3 has 14 amino acids. The V gene lost 6 bases and the J gene lost 8 bases, with 19 bases spanning the gap. Germline-derived CDR1 and CDR2 are SNHLY and FYNNEI. The CDR3 DNA follows: TGTGCCAGCAGGCCGGGGACCTGGGTATCCGAAGCTTTCTTT. Its protein is CASRPGTWVSEAFF. Full variable domain (missing parts from reference TRBV2 and TRBJ1-1): EPEVTQTPSHQVTQMGQEVILRCVPISNHLYFYWYRQILGQKVEFLVSFYNNEISEKSEIFDDQFSVERPDGSNFTLKIRSTKLEDSAMYFCASRPGTWVSEAFFGQGTRLTVV.

The rearrangement links TRBV11-2 to TRBJ1-1; D not certain. CDR1 is SGHAT, CDR2 FQNNGV, per germline. The CDR3 is made up of 14 amino acids. The germline V and J ends were trimmed by 0 bases and 5 bases, with 10 bases remaining between them. The CDR3 spells CASSLDVGQTEAFF. In nucleotides, the CDR3 is TGTGCCAGCAGCTTAGATGTTGGGCAGACTGAAGCTTTCTTT.

The count of this clone is one. CDR3 nucleotides: TGTGCCACCAGCAGAGAACTAGCGGGTAGAAATGAGCAGTTCTTC. This translates into CATSRELAGRNEQFF. This chain connects TRBV15 to TRBJ2-1; 9 bases line up with TRBD2. The CDR3 runs 15 residues. V trimming: 0 bases; J trimming: 7 bases; junction bases outside the gene matches: 4. Per the germline V gene, CDR1 is LNHNV and CDR2 is YYDKDF (reference sequence).

The CDR3 region is CASPKMGEYGYTF. The CDR3 nucleotides read TGTGCCAGCCCTAAGATGGGGGAATATGGCTACACCTTC. The chain carries TRBV30 and TRBJ1-2; TRBD1 might be the D (5 bases). There are 13 residues in the CDR3. V was trimmed by 8 bases and J by 5 bases, leaving 18 bases between them. Germline V gives CDR1 GTSNPN, CDR2 SVGIG (reference sequence).

The V call is TRBV6-1, the J call TRBJ1-2; D unclear. V dropped 3 bases and J dropped 5 bases, with 19 bases sitting between them. Germline CDR1 and CDR2: MNHNS and SASEGT. The CDR3 is made up of 16 amino acids. In DNA form, the CDR3 reads TGTGCCAGCAGTGAGAGGTCTCCCCCCATTTTTTATGGCTACACCTTC. Translating gives CASSERSPPIFYGYTF.

This clone was seen once. The chain recombines TRBV19 with TRBJ2-1; weak D call: TRBD2 (6 bases). Germline CDR1 and CDR2: LNHDA and SQIVND (reference sequence). The CDR3 extends over 15 amino acids. Trimming removed 3 bases from V and 5 bases from J, with 14 bases in between. The CDR3 nucleotides read TGTGCCAGTAGTATCCAGCGGGTAAGGGACAATGAGCAGTTCTTC. This codes for CASSIQRVRDNEQFF. Full variable domain (missing parts from reference TRBV19 and TRBJ2-1): DGGITQSPKYLFRKEGQNVTLSCEQNLNHDAMYWYRQDPGQGLRLIYYSQIVNDFQKGDIAEGYSVSREKKESFPLTVTSAQKNPTAFYLCASSIQRVRDNEQFFGPGTRLTVL.

CDR3 sequence (DNA): TGTGCCAGCAGTATCGGGACAGGGTTTGGGGGCAATCAGCCCCAGCATTTT. It yields the protein CASSIGTGFGGNQPQHF. V usage is TRBV5-5 and J usage is TRBJ1-5; 9 nucleotides agree with TRBD1. The J segment lost 2 bases and the V segment lost 5 bases, leaving 11 bases of the junction unmatched. The CDR3 spans 17 residues. Germline values: CDR1 SGHKS, CDR2 YYEKEE (reference sequence).

The V and J genes are TRBV7-3 and TRBJ2-7; D uncertain. V dropped 0 bases and J dropped 3 bases, with 6 bases sitting between them. The CDR3 runs 13 residues. Germline values: CDR1 SGHTA, CDR2 FQGTGA. The CDR3 reads CASSLTPSYEQYF. The CDR3 nucleotides read TGTGCCAGCAGCTTAACTCCCAGCTACGAGCAGTACTTC. Full variable domain (rest looked up from reference TRBV7-3 and TRBJ2-7): GAGVSQTPSNKVTEKGKYVELRCDPISGHTALYWYRQSLGQGPEFLIYFQGTGAADDSGLPNDRFFAVRPEGSVSTLKIQRTERGDSAVYLCASSLTPSYEQYFGPGTRLTVT.

The chain has TRBV7-9 and TRBJ1-5; 7 nucleotides line up with TRBD1. This CDR3 has 15 amino acids. V lost 1 base and J lost 6; bases outside the gene matches: 6. From germline, CDR1 is SEHNR and CDR2 FQNEAQ (reference sequence). The CDR3 coding sequence is TGTGCCAGCAGCTTAGGGCCGACAGGGACTCAGCCCCAGCATTTT. Translated: CASSLGPTGTQPQHF.

CDR3 nucleotides: TGCGCCAGCAGCCAGGACAGATCTACCGAGCAGTACTTC. It specifies CASSQDRSTEQYF. V is TRBV4-3 and J is TRBJ2-7; the D gene is possibly TRBD1 (6 bases). This CDR3 spans 13 amino acids. With 3 bases removed from V and 6 bases from J, the gap between germline ends came to 12 bases. Per germline, CDR1 LGHNA and CDR2 YSLEER.

The chain has TRBV19 and TRBJ2-5, with 11 bases aligning to TRBD2. The CDR3 sequence is 15 residues long. Per germline, CDR1 LNHDA and CDR2 SQIVND (reference sequence). J was trimmed by 4 bases and V by 1 base; bases with no gene match: 2. The CDR3 here is CASSIVLAGGETQYF. CDR3 nucleotide sequence: TGTGCCAGTAGTATAGTTCTAGCGGGAGGAGAGACCCAGTACTTC.

Only one count was recorded for this clone. The V and J genes are TRBV5-5 and TRBJ1-2; D is uncertain. CDR1 is SGHKS, CDR2 YYEKEE, per germline (reference sequence). The CDR3 contains 15 residues. V gave up 0 bases and J gave up 7 bases, with 16 bases separating them. The CDR3 region is CASSLAAGPAGGYTF. Written as DNA, the CDR3 is TGTGCCAGCAGCTTGGCGGCAGGACCAGCGGGTGGCTACACCTTC.

This clone came up a few times. The CDR3 loop is CASSPQGRSLTGELFF. The CDR3 coding sequence is TGTGCCAGCAGCCCCCAGGGGAGGAGTTTAACCGGGGAGCTGTTTTTT. The chain couples TRBV9 to TRBJ2-2; D possibly matches TRBD1 or TRBD2 (6 bases each). This CDR3 has 16 amino acids. Trimming left V 4 bases short and J 5 bases short, with 18 bases between. The V gene's germline CDR1 is SGDLS and CDR2 YYNGEE.

This clone was seen just once. This sequence joins TRBV5-1 and TRBJ1-2, with 7 nucleotides matching TRBD1. The CDR3 covers 14 residues. V lost 0 bases to trimming and J lost 6 bases; unmatched junction nucleotides: 5. Germline V gene sequence: CDR1 SGHRS, CDR2 YFSETQ. DNA of the CDR3: TGCGCCAGCAGCTTGGAGGGCAGGGGGGATGGCTACACCTTC. Protein sequence: CASSLEGRGDGYTF.

This clone occurred once. The chain links TRBV30 to TRBJ1-1; maybe TRBD1 (6 bases). Trimming pared 2 bases from V and 0 bases from J, leaving 7 bases between. From germline, CDR1 is GTSNPN and CDR2 SVGIG (reference sequence). The CDR3 has 13 residues. The chain's CDR3 is CAWSTGLNTEAFF. As DNA, the CDR3 is TGTGCCTGGAGTACAGGGCTGAACACTGAAGCTTTCTTT.